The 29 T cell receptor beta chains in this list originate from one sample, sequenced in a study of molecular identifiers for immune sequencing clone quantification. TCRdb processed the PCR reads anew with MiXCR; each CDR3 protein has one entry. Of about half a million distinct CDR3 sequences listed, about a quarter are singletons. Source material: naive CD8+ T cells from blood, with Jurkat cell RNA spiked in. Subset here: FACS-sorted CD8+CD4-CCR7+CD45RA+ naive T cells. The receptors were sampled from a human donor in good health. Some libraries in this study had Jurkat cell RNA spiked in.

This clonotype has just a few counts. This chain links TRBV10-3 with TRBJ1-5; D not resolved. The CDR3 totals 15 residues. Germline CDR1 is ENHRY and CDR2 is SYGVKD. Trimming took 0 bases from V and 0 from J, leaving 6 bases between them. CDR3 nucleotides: TGTGCCATCAGTGAGTCTGGGTATAGCAATCAGCCCCAGCATTTT. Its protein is CAISESGYSNQPQHF.

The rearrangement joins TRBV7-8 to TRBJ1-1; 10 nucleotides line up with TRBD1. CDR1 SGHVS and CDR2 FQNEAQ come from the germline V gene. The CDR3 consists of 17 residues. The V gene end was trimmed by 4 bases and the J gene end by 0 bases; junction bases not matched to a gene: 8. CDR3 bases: TGTGCCAGCAGCTCCCCATCGGGACAGGGGCTGAACACTGAAGCTTTCTTT. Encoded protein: CASSSPSGQGLNTEAFF.

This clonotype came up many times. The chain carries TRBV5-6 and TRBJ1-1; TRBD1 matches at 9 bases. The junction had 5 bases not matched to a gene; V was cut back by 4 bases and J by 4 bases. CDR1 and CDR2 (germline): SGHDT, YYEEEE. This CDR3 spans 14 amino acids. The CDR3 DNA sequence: TGTGCCAGCAGCCGCCGGGACAGGGTCACTGAAGCTTTCTTT. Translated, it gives CASSRRDRVTEAFF.

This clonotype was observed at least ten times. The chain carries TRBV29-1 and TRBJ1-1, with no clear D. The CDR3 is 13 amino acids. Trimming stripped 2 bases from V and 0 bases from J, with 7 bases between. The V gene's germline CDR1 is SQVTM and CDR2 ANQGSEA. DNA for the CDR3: TGCAGCGTTGAATCCCCAGTGAACACTGAAGCTTTCTTT. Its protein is CSVESPVNTEAFF.

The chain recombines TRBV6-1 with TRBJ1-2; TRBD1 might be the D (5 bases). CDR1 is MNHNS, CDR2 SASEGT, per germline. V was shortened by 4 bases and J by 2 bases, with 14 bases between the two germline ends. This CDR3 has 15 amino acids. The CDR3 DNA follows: TGTGCCAGCAGTGTAACAGGATCCGCAAACTATGGCTACACCTTC. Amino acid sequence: CASSVTGSANYGYTF.

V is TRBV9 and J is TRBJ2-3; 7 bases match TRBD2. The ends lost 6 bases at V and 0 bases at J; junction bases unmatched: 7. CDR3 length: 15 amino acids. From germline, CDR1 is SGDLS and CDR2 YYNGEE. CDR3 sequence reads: CASTFGGSSTDTQYF. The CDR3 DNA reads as TGTGCCAGCACCTTCGGGGGGTCTAGCACAGATACGCAGTATTTT.

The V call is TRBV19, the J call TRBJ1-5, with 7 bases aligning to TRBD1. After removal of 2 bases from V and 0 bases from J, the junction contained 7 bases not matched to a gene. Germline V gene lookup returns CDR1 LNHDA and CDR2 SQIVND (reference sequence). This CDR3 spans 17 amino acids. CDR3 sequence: CASSISGTVHSNQPQHF. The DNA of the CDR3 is TGTGCCAGTAGTATATCGGGGACAGTTCATAGCAATCAGCCCCAGCATTTT.

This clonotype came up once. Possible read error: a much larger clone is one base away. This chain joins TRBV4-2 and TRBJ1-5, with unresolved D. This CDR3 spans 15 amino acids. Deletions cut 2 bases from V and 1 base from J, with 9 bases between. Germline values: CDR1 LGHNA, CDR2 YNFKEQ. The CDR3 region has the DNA TGTGCCAGCAGCCAATCGGAGGGCAGCAATCAGCCCCAGCATTTT. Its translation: CASSQSEGSNQPQHF.

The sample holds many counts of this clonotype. The CDR3 here is CSVELPLLSAREVGVQETQYF. The DNA for the CDR3 is TGCAGCGTTGAACTACCCCTCCTCTCAGCCCGGGAGGTTGGTGTCCAAGAGACCCAGTACTTC. This chain uses TRBV29-1 with TRBJ2-5, with 7 bases fitting TRBD2. V gave up 2 bases and J gave up 1 base; unmatched junction bases: 25. From germline, CDR1 is SQVTM and CDR2 ANQGSEA. CDR3 length equals 21 residues.

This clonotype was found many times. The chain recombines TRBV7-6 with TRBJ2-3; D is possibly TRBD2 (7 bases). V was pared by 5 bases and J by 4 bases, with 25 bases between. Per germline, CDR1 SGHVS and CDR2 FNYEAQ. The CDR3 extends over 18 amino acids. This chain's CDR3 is CASSRRDNLEGGPDTQYF. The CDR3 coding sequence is TGTGCCAGCAGCAGACGAGACAACCTGGAGGGGGGGCCAGATACGCAGTATTTT.

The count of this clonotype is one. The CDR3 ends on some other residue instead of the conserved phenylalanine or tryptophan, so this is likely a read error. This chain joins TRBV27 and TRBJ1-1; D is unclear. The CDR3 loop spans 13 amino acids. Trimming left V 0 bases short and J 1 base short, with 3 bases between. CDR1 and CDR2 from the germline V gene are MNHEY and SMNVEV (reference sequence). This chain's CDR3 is CASSLSENTEAFL. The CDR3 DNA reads TGTGCCAGCAGTTTATCAGAGAACACTGAAGCTTTCCTT.

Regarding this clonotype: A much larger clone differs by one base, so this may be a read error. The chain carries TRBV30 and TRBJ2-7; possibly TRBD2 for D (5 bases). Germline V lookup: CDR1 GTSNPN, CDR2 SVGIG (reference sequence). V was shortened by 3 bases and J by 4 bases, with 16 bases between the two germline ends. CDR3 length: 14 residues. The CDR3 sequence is CAWSSGMVRYEQYF. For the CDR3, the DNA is TGTGCCTGGAGCTCCGGGATGGTCAGATACGAGCAGTACTTC. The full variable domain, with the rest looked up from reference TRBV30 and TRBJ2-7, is SQTIHQWPATLVQPVGSPLSLECTVEGTSNPNLYWYRQAAGRGLQLLFYSVGIGQISSEVPQNLSASRPQDRQFILSSKKLLLSDSGFYLCAWSSGMVRYEQYFGPGTRLTVT.

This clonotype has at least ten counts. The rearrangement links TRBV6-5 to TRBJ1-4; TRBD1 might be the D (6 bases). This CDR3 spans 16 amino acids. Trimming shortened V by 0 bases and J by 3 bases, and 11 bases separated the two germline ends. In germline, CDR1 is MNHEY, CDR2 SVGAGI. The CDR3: CASSYSMGAPNEKLFF. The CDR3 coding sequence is TGTGCCAGCAGTTACTCGATGGGGGCCCCTAATGAAAAACTGTTTTTT.

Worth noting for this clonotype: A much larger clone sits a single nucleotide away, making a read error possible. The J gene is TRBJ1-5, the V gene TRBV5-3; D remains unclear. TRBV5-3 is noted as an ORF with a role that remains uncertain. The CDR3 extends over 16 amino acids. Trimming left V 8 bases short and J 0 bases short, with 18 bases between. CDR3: CASGLVGTYSNQPQHF. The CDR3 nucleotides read TGTGCCAGCGGCTTGGTGGGCACATATAGCAATCAGCCCCAGCATTTT.

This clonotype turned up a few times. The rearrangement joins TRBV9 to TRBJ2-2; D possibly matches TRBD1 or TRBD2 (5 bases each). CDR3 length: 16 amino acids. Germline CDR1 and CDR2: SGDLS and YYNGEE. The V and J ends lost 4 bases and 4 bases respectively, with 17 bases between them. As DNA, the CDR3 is TGTGCCAGCAGCTGGGACGACGGGCAGTCCACCGGGGAGCTGTTTTTT. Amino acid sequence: CASSWDDGQSTGELFF.

The CDR3 sequence is CASSQALAGTATRTDTQYF. CDR3 sequence (DNA): TGCGCCAGCAGCCAAGCCTTAGCGGGCACGGCCACGCGCACAGATACGCAGTATTTT. The gene calls are TRBV4-3 and TRBJ2-3; 7 nucleotides match TRBD2. The V gene's germline CDR1 is LGHNA and CDR2 YSLEER. This CDR3 region has 19 residues. After removal of 1 base from V and 1 base from J, the junction contained 14 bases not matched to a gene.

DNA for the CDR3: TGTGCCAGCAGCTTTCGTGGACGTCTCACAGATACGCAGTATTTT. Translating gives CASSFRGRLTDTQYF. The V and J genes are TRBV11-2 and TRBJ2-3; D ambiguous. V dropped 3 bases and J dropped 2 bases, with 12 bases sitting between them. The CDR3 is 15 amino acids. CDR1 and CDR2 from the germline V gene are SGHAT and FQNNGV.

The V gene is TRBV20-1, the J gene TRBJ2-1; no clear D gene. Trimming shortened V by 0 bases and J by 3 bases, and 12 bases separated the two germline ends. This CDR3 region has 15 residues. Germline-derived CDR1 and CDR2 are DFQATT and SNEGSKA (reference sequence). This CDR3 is CSARDFAVNYNEQFF. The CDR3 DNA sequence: TGCAGTGCTAGAGATTTTGCCGTAAACTACAATGAGCAGTTCTTC.

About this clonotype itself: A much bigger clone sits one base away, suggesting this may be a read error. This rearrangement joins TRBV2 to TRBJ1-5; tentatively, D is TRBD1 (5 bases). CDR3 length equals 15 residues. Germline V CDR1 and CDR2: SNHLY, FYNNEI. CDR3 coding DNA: TGTGCCAGCAGGCTTTTCGGGACTAGCGATCAGCCCCAGCATTTT. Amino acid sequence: CASRLFGTSDQPQHF.

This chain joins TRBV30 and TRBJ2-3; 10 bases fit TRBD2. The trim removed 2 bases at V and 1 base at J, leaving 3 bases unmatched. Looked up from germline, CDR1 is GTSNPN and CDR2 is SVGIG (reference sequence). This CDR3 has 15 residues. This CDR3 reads CAWSYLAGGTDTQYF. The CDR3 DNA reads TGTGCCTGGAGTTATCTAGCGGGGGGCACAGATACGCAGTATTTT.

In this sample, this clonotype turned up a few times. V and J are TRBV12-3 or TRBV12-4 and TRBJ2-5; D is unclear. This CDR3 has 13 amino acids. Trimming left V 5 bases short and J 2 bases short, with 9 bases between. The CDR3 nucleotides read TGTGCCAGCAGTACCAGGTTTCAAGAGACCCAGTACTTC. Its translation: CASSTRFQETQYF.

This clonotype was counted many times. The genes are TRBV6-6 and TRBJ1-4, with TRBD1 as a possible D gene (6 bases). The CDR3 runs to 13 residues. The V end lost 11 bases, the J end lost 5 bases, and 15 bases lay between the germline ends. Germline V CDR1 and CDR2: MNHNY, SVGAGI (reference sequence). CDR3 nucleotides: TGTGCCGTCCGGGACATACTCAATGAAAAACTGTTTTTT. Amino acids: CAVRDILNEKLFF.

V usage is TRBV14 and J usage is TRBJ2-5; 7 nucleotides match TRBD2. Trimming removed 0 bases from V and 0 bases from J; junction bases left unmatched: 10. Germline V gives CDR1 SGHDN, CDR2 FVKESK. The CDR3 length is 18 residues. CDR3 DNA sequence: TGTGCCAGCAGCCAAGAGGCATGGTCTAGCGGATACCAAGAGACCCAGTACTTC. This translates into CASSQEAWSSGYQETQYF. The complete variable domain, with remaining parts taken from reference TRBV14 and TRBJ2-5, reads EAGVTQFPSHSVIEKGQTVTLRCDPISGHDNLYWYRRVMGKEIKFLLHFVKESKQDESGMPNNRFLAERTGGTYSTLKVQPAELEDSGVYFCASSQEAWSSGYQETQYFGPGTRLLVL.

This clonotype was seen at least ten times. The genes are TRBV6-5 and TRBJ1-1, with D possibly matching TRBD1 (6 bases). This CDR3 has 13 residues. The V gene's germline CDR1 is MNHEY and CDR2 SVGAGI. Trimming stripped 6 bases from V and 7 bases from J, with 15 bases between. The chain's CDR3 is CASRLGGDFEAFF. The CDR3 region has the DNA TGTGCCAGCAGGTTGGGGGGCGACTTTGAAGCTTTCTTT.

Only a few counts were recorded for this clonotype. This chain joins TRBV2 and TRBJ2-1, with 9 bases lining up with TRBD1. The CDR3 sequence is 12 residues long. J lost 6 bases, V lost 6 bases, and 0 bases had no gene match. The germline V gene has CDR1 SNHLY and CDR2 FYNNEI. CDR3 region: CASRGQGNEQFF. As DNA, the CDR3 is TGTGCCAGCAGGGGACAGGGCAATGAGCAGTTCTTC. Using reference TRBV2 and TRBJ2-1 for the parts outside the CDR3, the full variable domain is EPEVTQTPSHQVTQMGQEVILRCVPISNHLYFYWYRQILGQKVEFLVSFYNNEISEKSEIFDDQFSVERPDGSNFTLKIRSTKLEDSAMYFCASRGQGNEQFFGPGTRLTVL.

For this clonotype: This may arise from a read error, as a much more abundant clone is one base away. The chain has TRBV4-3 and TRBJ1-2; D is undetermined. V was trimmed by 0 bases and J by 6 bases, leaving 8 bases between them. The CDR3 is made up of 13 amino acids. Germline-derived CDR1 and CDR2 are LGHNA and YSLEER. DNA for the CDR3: TGCGCCAGCAGCCAAGATGCAATGAATGGCTACACCTTC. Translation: CASSQDAMNGYTF.

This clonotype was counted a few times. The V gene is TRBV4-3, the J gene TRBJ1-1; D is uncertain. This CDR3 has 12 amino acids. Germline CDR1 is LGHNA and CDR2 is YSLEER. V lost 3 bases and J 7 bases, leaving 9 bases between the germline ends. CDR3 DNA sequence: TGCGCCAGCAGCCATGGGCCGGGTGAAGCTTTCTTT. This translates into CASSHGPGEAFF.

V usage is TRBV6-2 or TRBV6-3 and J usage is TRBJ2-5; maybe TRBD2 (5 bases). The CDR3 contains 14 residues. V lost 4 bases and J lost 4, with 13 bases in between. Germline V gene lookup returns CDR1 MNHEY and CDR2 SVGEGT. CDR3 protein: CASSSRTGPETQYF. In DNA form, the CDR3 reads TGTGCCAGCAGTTCGCGGACTGGCCCAGAGACCCAGTACTTC.

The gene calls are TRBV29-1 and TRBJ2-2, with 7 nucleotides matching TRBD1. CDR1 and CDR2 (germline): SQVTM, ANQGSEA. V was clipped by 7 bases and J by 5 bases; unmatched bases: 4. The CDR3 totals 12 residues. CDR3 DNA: TGCAGCGCGCCACAGGGGACCGGGGAGCTGTTTTTT. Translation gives CSAPQGTGELFF.